The 5 T cell receptor beta chains below come from one sample, sequenced in a study of radiotherapy plus CTLA-4 blockade in lung cancer. Method: immunoSEQ multiplex PCR; TCRdb's copy keeps in-frame clones and lacks some. This sample has tens of thousands of clones, with around 74% found just once. Sequenced here: peripheral blood, sampled from a patient treated with radiotherapy plus ipilimumab. The receptor set was obtained from a human donor with non-small cell lung cancer whose response to radiotherapy plus ipilimumab could not be evaluated.

The chain uses TRBV11-2 and TRBJ2-3; TRBD2 matches 8 bases. CDR3 length: 15 amino acids. The ends lost 4 bases at V and 6 bases at J; junction bases unmatched: 9. Germline CDR1 and CDR2: SGHAT and FQNNGV. In DNA form, the CDR3 reads TGTGCCAGCAGCTCAGGGCCCAGCGGGGGTGATACGCAGTATTTT. Its protein is CASSSGPSGGDTQYF.

The chain employs TRBV12-5 and TRBJ1-1; TRBD1 agrees at 10 bases. Germline trimming cut 2 bases from V and 4 bases from J; bases unmatched to any gene: 7. Germline loops: CDR1 LGHNT, CDR2 FRNRAP. This CDR3 spans 16 amino acids. CDR3 amino acids: CASGLSPGQGSTEAFF. CDR3 bases: TGTGCTAGTGGTTTGTCCCCGGGACAGGGGAGCACTGAAGCTTTCTTT.

The chain couples TRBV10-2 to TRBJ2-5; 9 nucleotides match TRBD2. J was trimmed by 5 bases and V by 8 bases; bases with no gene match: 12. Germline CDR1 WSHSY, CDR2 SAAADI. The length of the CDR3 is 15 residues. Here the CDR3 reads CASAGLAYIQETQYF. CDR3 nucleotides: TGCGCCAGCGCGGGACTAGCATATATCCAGGAGACCCAGTACTTC.

The chain links TRBV6-6 to TRBJ2-7; 10 nucleotides match TRBD1. V shed 6 bases, J shed 6 bases, and the junction held 2 bases outside the gene matches. The germline CDR1 and CDR2 sequences are MNHNY and SVGAGI (reference sequence). This CDR3 contains 12 residues. DNA of the CDR3: TGTGCCAGCAGGGGACAGGGGTTCGAGCAGTACTTC. This gives the protein CASRGQGFEQYF.

This clone was detected only once. The chain links TRBV6-6 to TRBJ1-1; D perhaps matches TRBD1 (5 bases). In germline, CDR1 is MNHNY, CDR2 SVGAGI (reference sequence). CDR3 length equals 15 residues. The germline V and J ends were trimmed by 3 bases and 3 bases, with 14 bases remaining between them. CDR3 region: CASSYSGEEDTEAFF. The CDR3, as DNA: TGTGCCAGCAGTTATTCGGGGGAGGAAGACACTGAAGCTTTCTTT.